This is a list of T cell receptor beta chains from one sample in a study of response to subunit inactivated influenza vaccine. Via MiXCR, TCRdb re-called the RT-PCR reads, giving one row per CDR3 protein. The sample carries 590,000 or so distinct CDR3 sequences, less than 15% recorded once. This material consisted of PBMCs from blood, taken 14 to 15 days before vaccination. These TCRs come from a man aged 45-65 years who received an inactivated influenza vaccine. Both conserved end residues are part of each CDR3. D genes are given only for firm matches. Size tells how often a clone was seen (once, few, many) or the class of an expanded clone, and some rows leave it out.

abundance: -; len: 15; j_gene: TRBJ2-7; v_gene: TRBV12-3/TRBV12-4; d_gene: TRBD1; CDR3nt: TGTGCCAGCAGCGGCACCGGGACAGGGATCTACGAGCAGTACTTC; CDR3aa: CASSGTGTGIYEQYF
abundance: -; len: 14; j_gene: TRBJ2-1; v_gene: TRBV3-1; d_gene: TRBD2; CDR3nt: TGTGCCAGCAGCCAAGGACTAGCCCGCAATGAGCAGTTCTTC; CDR3aa: CASSQGLARNEQFF
abundance: few; len: 14; j_gene: TRBJ2-5; v_gene: TRBV6-1; d_gene: -; CDR3nt: TGTGCCAGCAGTCTAGCCAGGGACCAAGAGACCCAGTACTTC; CDR3aa: CASSLARDQETQYF
abundance: -; len: 15; j_gene: TRBJ2-3; v_gene: TRBV3-1; d_gene: -; CDR3nt: TGTGCCAGCAGACCATATAGCGGCGTCACAGATACGCAGTATTTT; CDR3aa: CASRPYSGVTDTQYF
abundance: -; len: 15; j_gene: TRBJ2-3; v_gene: TRBV7-2; d_gene: TRBD1; CDR3nt: TGTGCCAGCAGATCCCGGGACAGTAGCATTAATACGCAGTATTTT; CDR3aa: CASRSRDSSINTQYF
abundance: few; len: 14; j_gene: TRBJ2-7; v_gene: TRBV27; d_gene: TRBD1; CDR3nt: TGTGCCAGCAGTAGGACGGGACAGACCTACGAGCAGTACTTC; CDR3aa: CASSRTGQTYEQYF
abundance: few; len: 15; j_gene: TRBJ2-7; v_gene: TRBV9; d_gene: -; CDR3nt: TGTGCCAGCAGCGTAGGCCCAGAGCTCTTCTACGAGCAGTACTTC; CDR3aa: CASSVGPELFYEQYF
abundance: few; len: 14; j_gene: TRBJ1-6; v_gene: TRBV7-2; d_gene: -; CDR3nt: TGTGCCAGCTTGGAGGGCGGGTGGACTTCACCCCTCCACTTT; CDR3aa: CASLEGGWTSPLHF
abundance: many; len: 15; j_gene: TRBJ2-3; v_gene: TRBV6-1; d_gene: -; CDR3nt: TGTGCCAGCAGTCCCGGTCTATTGGGGAGAGATACGCAGTATTTT; CDR3aa: CASSPGLLGRDTQYF
abundance: -; len: 15; j_gene: TRBJ1-4; v_gene: TRBV7-9; d_gene: TRBD1; CDR3nt: TGTGCCAGCAGCTCCGGGGACAGTTATTTTGAAAAACTGTTTTTT; CDR3aa: CASSSGDSYFEKLFF
abundance: many; len: 17; j_gene: TRBJ2-7; v_gene: TRBV12-5; d_gene: -; CDR3nt: TGTGCTAGTGGTTTGGGATCAAACAGAGACGGATCCTACGAGCAGTACTTC; CDR3aa: CASGLGSNRDGSYEQYF
abundance: few; len: 17; j_gene: TRBJ2-5; v_gene: TRBV7-2; d_gene: TRBD2; CDR3nt: TGTGCCAGCAGCAATCGGGGGGGCCTTTTCCCGGGGGAGACCCAGTACTTC; CDR3aa: CASSNRGGLFPGETQYF
abundance: -; len: 17; j_gene: TRBJ2-6; v_gene: TRBV10-3; d_gene: TRBD1; CDR3nt: TGTGCCATCAGTGGGAGACAGGGGGCGTTAGGGGCCAACGTCCTGACTTTC; CDR3aa: CAISGRQGALGANVLTF
abundance: many; len: 14; j_gene: TRBJ2-7; v_gene: TRBV29-1; d_gene: -; CDR3nt: TGCAGCGTTGAAACGAGGGGGAGCTCCTACGAGCAGTACTTC; CDR3aa: CSVETRGSSYEQYF
abundance: -; len: 16; j_gene: TRBJ2-3; v_gene: TRBV5-4; d_gene: TRBD2; CDR3nt: TGTGCCAGCAGCCGAGAGACTAGCGTGTCCACAGATACGCAGTATTTT; CDR3aa: CASSRETSVSTDTQYF
abundance: many; len: 13; j_gene: TRBJ2-2; v_gene: TRBV4-1; d_gene: -; CDR3nt: TGCGCCAGCAGCCAAGGAAGAACCGGGGAGCTGTTTTTT; CDR3aa: CASSQGRTGELFF
abundance: -; len: 14; j_gene: TRBJ2-1; v_gene: TRBV20-1; d_gene: TRBD2; CDR3nt: TGCAGTGCTAGTAGGACTAGCGGGAAGAATGAGCAGTTCTTC; CDR3aa: CSASRTSGKNEQFF
abundance: -; len: 16; j_gene: TRBJ1-5; v_gene: TRBV18; d_gene: TRBD1; CDR3nt: TGTGCCAGCTCACCACCGATCGGGCAGGGGGCTCAGCCCCAGCATTTT; CDR3aa: CASSPPIGQGAQPQHF
abundance: -; len: 15; j_gene: TRBJ1-2; v_gene: TRBV12-3/TRBV12-4; d_gene: TRBD1; CDR3nt: TGTGCCAGCAGTTCCCACCGACAGGGCCCCTATGGCTACACCTTC; CDR3aa: CASSSHRQGPYGYTF
abundance: few; len: 15; j_gene: TRBJ1-1; v_gene: TRBV11-2; d_gene: -; CDR3nt: TGTGCCAGCAGCTCAGCAGGGTGGGGGATCGCTGAAGCTTTCTTT; CDR3aa: CASSSAGWGIAEAFF